The 6 T cell receptor beta chains below all came from one sample that was sequenced in a study of blood T cell repertoires in COVID-19. Generated by immunoSEQ multiplex PCR, the TCRdb table keeps only in-frame clones and is missing some. This table has 150,000 to 200,000 clones, approximately 82% appearing once. The sample taken for sequencing was peripheral blood. The receptors come from a woman aged 80 or over with acute or convalescent COVID-19.

This chain joins TRBV3-1 (or the pseudogene TRBV3-2) and TRBJ1-3; tentative D call: TRBD1 (5 bases). The CDR3 has 17 residues. CDR1 is LGHDT and CDR2 is YNNKEL in the germline V gene (reference sequence). Trimming shortened V by 3 bases and J by 0 bases, and 15 bases separated the two germline ends. DNA for the CDR3: TGTGCCAGCAGCCAGGCCGGGACTTATTACTCTGGAAACACCATATATTTT. Its translation is CASSQAGTYYSGNTIYF.

This sequence joins TRBV29-1 and TRBJ2-1; possibly TRBD2 for D (5 bases). The V gene lost 5 bases and the J gene lost 13 bases, with 15 bases spanning the gap. Germline values: CDR1 SQVTM, CDR2 ANQGSEA. The CDR3 sequence is 11 residues long. The CDR3 sequence is CSVTAEGHQFF. DNA for the CDR3: TGCAGCGTTACGGCCGAGGGTCACCAGTTCTTC.

The chain employs TRBV6-5 and TRBJ1-5, with 9 bases identical to TRBD1. Germline lookup yields CDR1 MNHEY and CDR2 SVGAGI. With V trimmed by 6 bases and J by 0 bases, 3 bases remained unmatched. The length of the CDR3 is 15 residues. The DNA of the CDR3 is TGTGCCAGCAGATGGACAGGGGATAGCAATCAGCCCCAGCATTTT. Protein sequence: CASRWTGDSNQPQHF.

The genes are TRBV5-1 and TRBJ2-5; TRBD1 matches at 9 bases. Trimming removed 0 bases from V and 4 bases from J; junction bases left unmatched: 7. The CDR3 totals 16 residues. Per germline, CDR1 SGHRS and CDR2 YFSETQ. CDR3 sequence (DNA): TGCGCCAGCAGCTTGGGGGGACAGGGAGTCCCAGAGACCCAGTACTTC. Translated: CASSLGGQGVPETQYF.

V gene TRBV6-5 combines with J gene TRBJ1-2; TRBD1 agrees at 8 bases. This CDR3 comprises 11 residues. J was trimmed by 7 bases and V by 6 bases; bases with no gene match: 1. Germline assignment: CDR1 MNHEY and CDR2 SVGAGI. The CDR3 region has the DNA TGTGCCAGCAGGGACAGGGCTGGCTACACCTTC. Amino acid sequence: CASRDRAGYTF.

The chain is built from TRBV29-1 and TRBJ2-3, with 9 nucleotides matching TRBD2. The V gene's germline CDR1 is SQVTM and CDR2 ANQGSEA. The CDR3 is made up of 15 amino acids. The V segment lost 0 bases and the J segment 4 bases; nucleotides outside the gene matches: 5. CDR3 nucleotides: TGCAGCGTTGAAGATTGGCGGGAGGGCTCAGATACGCAGTATTTT. The encoded protein is CSVEDWREGSDTQYF.